The TCR beta chain described here comes from a study of post-analysis software for immune sequencing data. Built from TCR beta cDNA, the libraries had unique molecular identifiers in them. TCRdb processed the PCR reads anew with MiXCR; each CDR3 protein has one entry. The sample includes 750,000 to 950,000 distinct CDR3 sequences, roughly 50% of them seen just once. What was sequenced was blood. The source is a girl aged 5-17 years with multiple sclerosis.

The CDR3 here is CSVELGQGLEQYF. The CDR3 DNA sequence: TGCAGCGTTGAACTCGGACAGGGGCTCGAGCAGTACTTC. This sequence joins TRBV29-1 and TRBJ2-7; 9 bases line up with TRBD1. CDR1 is SQVTM and CDR2 is ANQGSEA in the germline V gene. The CDR3 is 13 amino acids. With V trimmed by 2 bases and J by 6 bases, 5 bases remained unmatched.